This T cell receptor (beta chain) stems from a study of T cell repertoires in aging, cancer and after chemotherapy. Study overall: Donor ages fell into six groups from 30 or younger up to 70 or older.

About this clonotype: Its antigen is undetermined.

TCR beta rearrangements were amplified from peripheral blood genomic DNA. There are 11 residues in the CDR3. V lost 0 bases and J lost 9, with 4 bases in between. CDR1 and CDR2 from the germline V gene are SGHRS and YFSETQ. Multiplex touch-down PCR with TRB-A/B primers amplified rearranged V-D-J TRB sequences. TCRdb reanalysed the multiplex PCR reads using MiXCR and keeps one entry per CDR3 protein. Of just under 10,000 distinct CDR3 sequences listed, 33% were seen once; the top ten hold approximately 2.8%. Study conclusions and caveats: Rebound thymic output was suggested by rising median generation probability during chemotherapy in each cancer cohort.

Specimen: blood. The chain joins TRBV5-1 to TRBJ2-1; D ambiguous. The receptor's source is a human donor in good health. The CDR3 is CASSLEVEQFF. CDR3 sequence (DNA): TGCGCCAGCAGCTTGGAGGTTGAGCAGTTCTTC.